This entry describes one T cell receptor (beta chain). Its antigen is not known. An end of the junction differs from the germline gene, which may be a read error. This CDR3 has 15 residues. Germline lookup yields CDR1 SGHTA and CDR2 FQGNSA. The study's findings and limits: Tumor-infiltrating Treg TCR alpha and beta sequences overlapped most with tumor naive CD4+ T cells, then blood naive.

Treg sorting used a CD4+CD25+CD127-/low gate. After constant-region reverse-primer amplification, full-length variable regions underwent semi-nested PCR with Nested Universal Primer A. From the 5' RACE reads, TCRdb called clonotypes with MiXCR, one entry per CDR3 protein. Of approximately 50,000 distinct CDR3 sequences listed, approximately 26% are singletons. The sequence derives from a female donor with breast cancer. The sequenced sample was tumor-infiltrating Tregs sorted from the breast tumor. V and J are TRBV7-2 and TRBJ2-5; the match to TRBD1 covers 8 bases. The CDR3 DNA reads as TGTGCCGGCAGCTTAGGGACAGGACGCCAAGAGACCCAGTACTTC. Translating it yields CAGSLGTGRQETQYF.